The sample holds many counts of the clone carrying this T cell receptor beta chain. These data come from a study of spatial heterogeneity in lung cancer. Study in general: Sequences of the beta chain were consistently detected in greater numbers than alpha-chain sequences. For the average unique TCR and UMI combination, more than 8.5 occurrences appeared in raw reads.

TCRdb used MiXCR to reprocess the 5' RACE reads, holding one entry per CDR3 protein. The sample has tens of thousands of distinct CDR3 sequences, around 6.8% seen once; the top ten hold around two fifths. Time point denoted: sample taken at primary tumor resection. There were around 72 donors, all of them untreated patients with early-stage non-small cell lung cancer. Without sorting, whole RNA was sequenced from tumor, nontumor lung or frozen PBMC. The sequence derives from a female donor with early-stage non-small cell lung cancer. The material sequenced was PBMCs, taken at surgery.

The CDR3 sequence is CASSLGLRDTQYF. For the CDR3, the DNA is TGCGCCAGCAGCTTGGGCCTTAGAGATACGCAGTATTTT. This chain uses TRBV5-1 with TRBJ2-3; no definite D call. V was clipped by 0 bases and J by 5 bases, with 7 bases between them. The CDR3 contains 13 residues. CDR1 is SGHRS, CDR2 YFSETQ, per germline. Full variable domain (rest looked up from reference TRBV5-1 and TRBJ2-3): KAGVTQTPRYLIKTRGQQVTLSCSPISGHRSVSWYQQTPGQGLQFLFEYFSETQRNKGNFPGRFSGRQFSNSRSEMNVSTLELGDSALYLCASSLGLRDTQYFGPGTRLTVL.